Below are 25 T cell receptor beta chains sequenced from a single sample in a study of regulatory T cells in long-lasting Graves disease. Through Arm-PCR of CDR3 regions and iRepertoire HTBI primers, TCR beta libraries were built. TCRdb re-analysed the multiplex PCR reads in MiXCR, keeping a single row per CDR3 protein. The sample contains about 660,000 distinct CDR3 sequences, around 30% of which appear only once. Time point denoted: persistent/refractory GD, antithyroid drugs over 5 years with positive TRAb. RNA extracted from PBMCs served as the sequencing template. The sequenced sample was peripheral blood mononuclear cells (PBMCs), obtained when the disease was refractory, from a patient treated with antithyroid drugs. Every receptor here comes from a female donor with Graves disease.

V gene TRBV6-1 combines with J gene TRBJ2-5; D tentatively fits TRBD1 or TRBD2 (6 bases each). Germline V CDR1 and CDR2: MNHNS, SASEGT. This CDR3 is built from 15 residues. Trimming left V 4 bases short and J 2 bases short, with 14 bases between. CDR3 bases: TGTGCCAGCAGTGCAAGGAGGGGGAATCAAGAGACCCAGTACTTC. Encoded protein: CASSARRGNQETQYF.

The chain uses TRBV5-1 and TRBJ1-1; no clear D gene. CDR1 is SGHRS and CDR2 is YFSETQ in the germline V gene. The V and J ends lost 0 bases and 5 bases respectively, with 11 bases between them. The CDR3 length is 14 residues. CDR3: CASSLGSARTEAFF. CDR3 sequence (DNA): TGCGCCAGCAGCTTGGGATCTGCGAGAACTGAAGCTTTCTTT.

The chain recombines TRBV6-5 with TRBJ2-7; D possibly uses TRBD1 or TRBD2 (5 bases each). Trimming took off 0 bases at V and 2 bases at J, with 14 bases between the two ends. The CDR3 is made up of 16 amino acids. Germline V gives CDR1 MNHEY, CDR2 SVGAGI. CDR3 loop: CASSYSSRGAAYEQYF. CDR3 nucleotides: TGTGCCAGCAGTTACTCATCGAGAGGGGCCGCCTACGAGCAGTACTTC.

This clonotype was seen only a few times. The V call is TRBV5-1, the J call TRBJ2-2; D remains ambiguous. The V and J ends lost 5 bases and 5 bases respectively, with 19 bases between them. The germline gives CDR1 SGHRS, CDR2 YFSETQ. The CDR3 sequence is 16 residues long. CDR3 in DNA: TGCGCCAGCAGTCTTGACTCCGCCGCCGGGACCGGGGAGCTGTTTTTT. Translated: CASSLDSAAGTGELFF. The whole variable domain, remainder taken from reference TRBV5-1 and TRBJ2-2, is KAGVTQTPRYLIKTRGQQVTLSCSPISGHRSVSWYQQTPGQGLQFLFEYFSETQRNKGNFPGRFSGRQFSNSRSEMNVSTLELGDSALYLCASSLDSAAGTGELFFGEGSRLTVL.

This clonotype was recorded a few times. This chain uses TRBV9 with TRBJ2-5; 9 nucleotides agree with TRBD1. The V and J ends lost 2 bases and 1 base, in that order; junction bases with no gene match: 9. The CDR3 is 17 residues long. Germline V lookup: CDR1 SGDLS, CDR2 YYNGEE. As DNA, the CDR3 is TGTGCCAGCAGCGTCGGAACCCGGGACAGGGCCCAAGAGACCCAGTACTTC. It specifies CASSVGTRDRAQETQYF.

A few counts support this clonotype. This chain connects TRBV29-1 to TRBJ1-1; tentative D call: TRBD1 (5 bases). The CDR3 loop spans 13 amino acids. Germline CDR1 and CDR2: SQVTM and ANQGSEA. V was shortened by 3 bases and J by 3 bases, with 11 bases between the two germline ends. CDR3 DNA sequence: TGCAGCGTTGAGAGGGGTAGGGACACTGAAGCTTTCTTT. Its translation is CSVERGRDTEAFF.

This clonotype was recorded a few times. The CDR3 loop reads CASSLAAGETYEQYF. CDR3 DNA: TGTGCCAGCAGCTTAGCGGCAGGGGAGACCTACGAGCAGTACTTC. The chain couples TRBV7-9 to TRBJ2-7, with D possibly being TRBD1 (6 bases). Trimming took off 0 bases at V and 2 bases at J, with 11 bases between the two ends. CDR3 length equals 15 residues. In germline, CDR1 is SEHNR, CDR2 FQNEAQ (reference sequence).

This clonotype has only a few counts. CDR3 sequence (DNA): TGTGCCACCAGCTCCGGGACGAGAGAGACCCAGTACTTC. It codes for CATSSGTRETQYF. The rearrangement joins TRBV15 to TRBJ2-5; perhaps D is TRBD1 or TRBD2 (5 bases each). The CDR3 has 13 amino acids. The germline V gene encodes CDR1 LNHNV and CDR2 YYDKDF (reference sequence). V was trimmed by 5 bases and J by 4 bases, leaving 11 bases between them.

The rearrangement joins TRBV14 to TRBJ2-7, with D unclear. The germline V gene encodes CDR1 SGHDN and CDR2 FVKESK. V lost 5 bases and J lost 2, with 10 bases in between. The CDR3 length is 13 residues. CDR3 amino acids: CASSYGPAYEQYF. In DNA form, the CDR3 reads TGTGCCAGCAGCTATGGGCCAGCCTACGAGCAGTACTTC.

In its sample, this clonotype was seen many times. V gene TRBV6-6 combines with J gene TRBJ2-5, with TRBD2 matching 9 bases. This CDR3 contains 16 residues. J lost 4 bases, V lost 0 bases, and 6 bases had no gene match. Germline values: CDR1 MNHNY, CDR2 SVGAGI (reference sequence). CDR3 sequence: CASSYSSGGRVETQYF. Here the CDR3 DNA reads TGTGCCAGCAGTTACTCGAGCGGGGGGCGGGTAGAGACCCAGTACTTC.

The chain employs TRBV15 and TRBJ2-2; D gene ambiguous. The CDR3 consists of 16 residues. Germline assignment: CDR1 LNHNV and CDR2 YYDKDF (reference sequence). V dropped 0 bases and J dropped 0 bases, with 8 bases sitting between them. CDR3 in amino acids: CATSREAHPNTGELFF. CDR3 DNA sequence: TGTGCCACCAGCAGAGAGGCACACCCGAACACCGGGGAGCTGTTTTTT.

This clonotype was picked up a small number of times. The rearrangement uses TRBV6-2 or TRBV6-3 and TRBJ1-6; perhaps TRBD1 as D (6 bases). V lost 4 bases to trimming and J lost 9 bases, with 16 bases between them. The V gene's germline CDR1 is MNHEY and CDR2 SVGEGT. The CDR3 covers 15 residues. CDR3 region: CASSLDPDSFSPLHF. CDR3 DNA: TGTGCCAGCAGTTTGGACCCGGACAGTTTTTCACCCCTCCACTTT.

Points on this clonotype: This clone may be a read error of a much larger clone one base away. The CDR3 nucleotides are TGTGCCAGCAGTAGCACGTACTCCTACAATGAGCAGTCCTTC. Its protein product is CASSSTYSYNEQSF. This chain links TRBV6-2 or TRBV6-3 with TRBJ2-1; no reliable D call. This CDR3 comprises 14 residues. CDR1 and CDR2 from the germline V gene are MNHEY and SVGEGT.

The CDR3 region has the DNA TGTGCCAGCAGCTTTCCAGGGGAGGGCTACACCTTC. This gives the protein CASSFPGEGYTF. The chain recombines TRBV7-3 with TRBJ1-2; tentative D call: TRBD1 (6 bases). In germline, CDR1 is SGHTA, CDR2 FQGTGA. Trimming took off 3 bases at V and 8 bases at J, with 10 bases between the two ends. The CDR3 sequence is 12 residues long. The full variable domain, completed using reference TRBV7-3 and TRBJ1-2, is GAGVSQTPSNKVTEKGKYVELRCDPISGHTALYWYRQSLGQGPEFLIYFQGTGAADDSGLPNDRFFAVRPEGSVSTLKIQRTERGDSAVYLCASSFPGEGYTFGSGTRLTVV.

This clonotype has more than one count but fewer than ten. The chain combines TRBV20-1 with TRBJ2-1; the D gene is possibly TRBD1 (5 bases). Trimming cost V 4 bases and J 8 bases, with 12 bases left between them. The V gene's germline CDR1 is DFQATT and CDR2 SNEGSKA (reference sequence). The CDR3 is made up of 12 amino acids. The CDR3 region has the DNA TGCAGTGCTACCCCACCCAGGGATGAGCAGTTCTTC. This sequence encodes CSATPPRDEQFF.

CDR3 amino acids: CASSGRPSGRPGETQYF. The CDR3 nucleotides are TGTGCCAGCAGCGGTCGGCCTAGCGGGAGGCCCGGTGAGACCCAGTACTTC. The rearrangement links TRBV3-1 to TRBJ2-5; TRBD2 matches at 11 bases. CDR1 LGHDT and CDR2 YNNKEL come from the germline V gene (reference sequence). The CDR3 runs 17 residues. Trimming cost V 5 bases and J 5 bases; bases outside gene matches: 13.

The chain has TRBV12-3 or TRBV12-4 and TRBJ2-7; D gene ambiguous. The CDR3 is 11 amino acids. V was trimmed by 2 bases and J by 6 bases, leaving 5 bases between them. Here the CDR3 reads CASSLFGEQYF. The CDR3 DNA reads as TGTGCCAGCAGTTTATTTGGCGAGCAGTACTTC.

This clonotype showed up many times. V is TRBV7-9 and J is TRBJ1-4; D unclear. The CDR3 extends over 11 amino acids. The V end lost 10 bases, the J end lost 7 bases, and 10 bases lay between the germline ends. Germline CDR1 is SEHNR and CDR2 is FQNEAQ (reference sequence). CDR3 nucleotides: TGTGCCACTGGACGGAGTGAAAAACTGTTTTTT. Translation gives CATGRSEKLFF.

This clonotype was observed many times. The CDR3 bases are TGTGCCAGCAGTTGGGACAGGGGGATCTCACCCCTCCACTTT. Translated, it gives CASSWDRGISPLHF. This rearrangement joins TRBV7-2 to TRBJ1-6, with 11 bases identical to TRBD1. This CDR3 is built from 14 residues. Germline trimming cut 6 bases from V and 10 bases from J; bases unmatched to any gene: 5. CDR1 is SGHTA, CDR2 FQGNSA, per germline.

This chain connects TRBV2 to TRBJ2-4, with 7 bases lining up with TRBD1. V trimming: 6 bases; J trimming: 3 bases; junction bases outside the gene matches: 11. This CDR3 comprises 16 residues. CDR1 is SNHLY, CDR2 FYNNEI, per germline. CDR3 coding DNA: TGTGCCAGCAGCAACCCCGGACAGGCCCTCAAAAACATTCAGTACTTC. It yields the protein CASSNPGQALKNIQYF.

There are a few counts of this clonotype. The V gene is TRBV5-1, the J gene TRBJ1-1; D is ambiguous. With 1 base removed from V and 6 bases from J, the gap between germline ends came to 10 bases. Germline CDR1 reads SGHRS; CDR2 reads YFSETQ. This CDR3 is built from 13 residues. CDR3 nucleotide sequence: TGCGCCAGCAGCTTGAGATTTATGGCTGAAGCTTTCTTT. This gives the protein CASSLRFMAEAFF.

This clonotype was counted ten times or more. J is TRBJ1-2 and V is TRBV12-3 or TRBV12-4, with a tentative D call TRBD1 (5 bases). With 7 bases removed from V and 9 bases from J, the gap between germline ends came to 21 bases. This CDR3 has 14 amino acids. For the CDR3, the DNA is TGTGCCAGCACTCGCGCACGGGACTTCCCGAGCTACACCTTC. Translation gives CASTRARDFPSYTF.

The V gene is TRBV3-1, the J gene TRBJ1-1; weak D call: TRBD1 (5 bases). Per germline, CDR1 LGHDT and CDR2 YNNKEL (reference sequence). The CDR3 runs to 13 residues. V was pared by 5 bases and J by 7 bases, with 14 bases between. The CDR3, as DNA: TGTGCCAGCAGCTCTCCGGGGGAGGGTGAAGCTTTCTTT. Translated, it gives CASSSPGEGEAFF.

V gene TRBV19 combines with J gene TRBJ1-4; D gene uncertain. Germline V gene sequence: CDR1 LNHDA, CDR2 SQIVND (reference sequence). The CDR3 loop spans 13 amino acids. V was clipped by 2 bases and J by 6 bases, with 7 bases between them. The DNA of the CDR3 is TGTGCCAGTAGTATACGCATGGATGAAAAACTGTTTTTT. Amino acid sequence: CASSIRMDEKLFF.

The table lists this clonotype with a few counts. CDR3 in amino acids: CASSLGSGRRNTEAFF. The CDR3 nucleotides are TGTGCCAGCAGCTTAGGCTCGGGACGGAGGAACACTGAAGCTTTCTTT. The chain employs TRBV7-2 and TRBJ1-1; a possible D gene is TRBD1 (5 bases). The V and J ends lost 1 base and 1 base respectively, with 13 bases between them. Germline V CDR1 and CDR2: SGHTA, FQGNSA. The CDR3 is 16 residues long.